Shown below are 27 T cell receptor beta chains from a single sample sequenced in a study of cytomegalovirus exposure and HLA in healthy donors (dated by TCRdb to about 2017). Libraries were constructed by the immunoSEQ multiplex PCR assay. For the multiplex PCR, a mixture combining 60 forward primers for TCR Vbeta segments and 13 reverse primers for TCR Jbeta segments was used. Held by TCRdb, this immuneACCESS table contains in-frame sequences only and omits some clones. Under half of the omission traces to an unresolved V gene where checked; the cause of the rest is unknown. Across this sample there are 100,000 or so clones, with roughly 70% seen only once. The ten largest account for 2.5% of the sample. What was sequenced was PBMCs. These receptors were taken from a middle-aged man in good health and CMV-seronegative.

In its sample, this clone was seen once. This chain joins TRBV7-9 and TRBJ1-2; D might be TRBD1 (6 bases). Germline lookup yields CDR1 SEHNR and CDR2 FQNEAQ (reference sequence). The V end lost 1 base, the J end lost 8 bases, and 17 bases lay between the germline ends. The CDR3 runs to 15 residues. The CDR3 loop reads CASSLVPGGFGGYTF. In nucleotides, the CDR3 is TGTGCCAGCAGCTTAGTCCCGGGGGGCTTCGGCGGCTACACCTTC. Full variable domain (rest looked up from reference TRBV7-9 and TRBJ1-2): DTGVSQNPRHKITKRGQNVTFRCDPISEHNRLYWYRQTLGQGPEFLTYFQNEAQLEKSRLLSDRFSAERPKGSFSTLEIQRTEQGDSAMYLCASSLVPGGFGGYTFGSGTRLTVV.

The chain links TRBV2 to TRBJ2-1, with D perhaps TRBD1 (6 bases). The CDR3 totals 12 residues. The germline CDR1 and CDR2 sequences are SNHLY and FYNNEI. V shed 5 bases and J shed 10 bases, with 12 bases lying between them. This CDR3 reads CASSHKDSEQFF. In DNA, the CDR3 is TGTGCCAGCAGTCACAAGGACAGCGAGCAGTTCTTC.

This clone has a handful of counts. The rearrangement uses TRBV7-9 and TRBJ2-2; D unresolved. There are 14 residues in the CDR3. V lost 4 bases to trimming and J lost 4 bases, with 10 bases between them. Germline CDR1 is SEHNR and CDR2 is FQNEAQ (reference sequence). The DNA of the CDR3 is TGTGCCAGCAGCTCCCCCTACAGCACCGGGGAGCTGTTTTTT. Encoded protein: CASSSPYSTGELFF.

The rearrangement joins TRBV7-2 to TRBJ2-5; D is ambiguous. The V and J ends lost 3 bases and 3 bases respectively, with 11 bases between them. This CDR3 has 14 residues. Germline V lookup: CDR1 SGHTA, CDR2 FQGNSA. This CDR3 is CASSFSRLKETQYF. DNA of the CDR3: TGTGCCAGCAGCTTTTCGAGATTGAAAGAGACCCAGTACTTC.

This clone was observed a single time. One end of the junction fails to match germline, which may point to a read error. This chain uses TRBV11-2 with TRBJ2-3; D is possibly TRBD2 (5 bases). The CDR3 is 16 amino acids. Germline values: CDR1 SGHAT, CDR2 FQNNGV. Here the CDR3 DNA reads TGTACCAGCAGCTTCGGGGTAAAGGTCAGCACAGATACGCAGTATTTT. It encodes CTSSFGVKVSTDTQYF.

The chain employs TRBV28 and TRBJ2-1; TRBD2 matches 8 bases. With 7 bases clipped from V and 6 bases from J, the junction kept 11 bases outside the gene matches. Germline CDR1 and CDR2: MDHEN and SYDVKM. This CDR3 region has 15 residues. This chain's CDR3 is CASTYGAGASNEQFF. In DNA, the CDR3 is TGTGCCAGCACCTACGGAGCGGGGGCCTCCAATGAGCAGTTCTTC.

The chain employs TRBV18 and TRBJ2-1; 8 nucleotides align to TRBD1. This CDR3 comprises 15 residues. With V trimmed by 3 bases and J by 8 bases, 9 bases remained unmatched. Germline loops: CDR1 KGHSH, CDR2 LQKENI. The CDR3 bases are TGTGCCAGCTCACCCCGGACAGGGAAGGTGGATGAGCAGTTCTTC. Protein: CASSPRTGKVDEQFF. Based on the CDR3 plus reference TRBV18 and TRBJ2-1, the full variable domain is NAGVMQNPRHLVRRRGQEARLRCSPMKGHSHVYWYRQLPEEGLKFMVYLQKENIIDESGMPKERFSAEFPKEGPSILRIQQVVRGDSAAYFCASSPRTGKVDEQFFGPGTRLTVL.

The chain recombines TRBV7-2 with TRBJ2-7; 9 bases agree with TRBD1. The germline V gene has CDR1 SGHTA and CDR2 FQGNSA. Losses at the gene ends were 5 bases for V and 0 bases for J; bases not matched to a gene: 5. The CDR3 runs 15 residues. CDR3 amino acids: CASSRGQGSSYEQYF. The CDR3 DNA reads TGTGCCAGCAGCCGGGGACAGGGAAGCTCCTACGAGCAGTACTTC.

V is TRBV7-9 and J is TRBJ2-1; 10 bases line up with TRBD2. Germline assignment: CDR1 SEHNR and CDR2 FQNEAQ (reference sequence). The V gene end was trimmed by 4 bases and the J gene end by 8 bases; junction bases not matched to a gene: 8. The CDR3 has 15 amino acids. The CDR3 DNA is TGTGCCAGCAGCTCCCCCGGGACTAGCGTCGATGAGCAGTTCTTC. As protein: CASSSPGTSVDEQFF.

This chain uses TRBV19 with TRBJ2-5; possible D gene TRBD1, 7 bases. Matching the DNA end better, TRBJ2-7 makes the J call doubtful. Germline CDR1 is LNHDA and CDR2 is SQIVND (reference sequence). There are 13 residues in the CDR3. This CDR3 reads CASSNQGGYEQYF. The CDR3 bases are TGTGCCAGTAGTAACCAGGGGGGCTACGAGCAGTACTTC.

The chain couples TRBV2 to TRBJ2-5, with TRBD1 identical over 9 bases. CDR3 length: 15 amino acids. The germline V gene has CDR1 SNHLY and CDR2 FYNNEI. V gave up 4 bases and J gave up 5 bases; unmatched junction bases: 8. CDR3 loop: CASSAWTGTGETQYF. In DNA form, the CDR3 reads TGTGCCAGCAGTGCCTGGACAGGGACAGGGGAGACCCAGTACTTC.

This clone has just a few counts. The chain links TRBV11-2 to TRBJ1-6; possible D gene TRBD1, 6 bases. From germline, CDR1 is SGHAT and CDR2 FQNNGV. This CDR3 comprises 14 residues. Trimming removed 3 bases from V and 10 bases from J, with 13 bases in between. This CDR3 is CASSFQTGQSPLHF. Here the CDR3 DNA reads TGTGCCAGCAGCTTTCAGACAGGTCAATCACCCCTCCACTTT.

The chain recombines TRBV4-2 with TRBJ2-7; perhaps TRBD1 as D (6 bases). The CDR3 runs to 12 residues. V was cut by 3 bases and J by 3 bases, with 6 bases left in between. Germline V gene data show CDR1 as LGHNA and CDR2 as YNFKEQ. CDR3 loop: CASSQGHYEQYF. DNA for the CDR3: TGTGCCAGCAGCCAGGGACACTACGAGCAGTACTTC.

V usage is TRBV10-2 and J usage is TRBJ1-1; TRBD1 is a possible D gene (5 bases). The CDR3 extends over 11 amino acids. Looked up from germline, CDR1 is WSHSY and CDR2 is SAAADI. Trimming cost V 7 bases and J 5 bases, with 8 bases left between them. The CDR3 coding sequence is TGCGCCAGCACAGGGAAAACTGAAGCTTTCTTT. Translation gives CASTGKTEAFF.

J is TRBJ2-6 and V is TRBV19; D is ambiguous. CDR1 and CDR2 from the germline V gene are LNHDA and SQIVND (reference sequence). V lost 5 bases, J lost 1 base, and 6 bases lay in between. CDR3 length equals 14 residues. Here the CDR3 reads CASSLLSGANVLTF. DNA of the CDR3: TGTGCCAGTAGTTTGTTATCTGGGGCCAACGTCCTGACTTTC.

J is TRBJ1-2 and V is TRBV18; no firm D call. Trimming removed 6 bases at V and 0 bases at J, with 11 bases between. CDR1 KGHSH and CDR2 LQKENI come from the germline V gene. The CDR3 loop spans 14 amino acids. The CDR3 region is CASSPEAANYGYTF. CDR3 coding DNA: TGTGCCAGCTCCCCGGAGGCAGCTAACTATGGCTACACCTTC.

This clone appeared a few times. J is TRBJ1-3 and V is TRBV7-9, with D hard to call. CDR1 and CDR2 (germline): SEHNR, FQNEAQ (reference sequence). The CDR3 loop spans 14 amino acids. With 4 bases removed from V and 2 bases from J, the gap between germline ends came to 9 bases. The CDR3 DNA reads as TGTGCCAGCAGCTCAGGAGGGACTGGAAACACCATATATTTT. Protein sequence: CASSSGGTGNTIYF.

This clone has only a few counts. This chain links TRBV6-5 with TRBJ1-1; D call uncertain. CDR1 is MNHEY and CDR2 is SVGAGI in the germline V gene. The V end lost 3 bases, the J end lost 3 bases, and 17 bases lay between the germline ends. The CDR3 has 16 residues. The CDR3 here is CASSYSFIRLDTEAFF. CDR3 in DNA: TGTGCCAGCAGTTATAGTTTTATACGTTTGGACACTGAAGCTTTCTTT.

This clone came up once. Within the sample, other DNA sequences also encode this same CDR3. The chain couples TRBV6-1 to TRBJ2-5; no reliable D call. The V gene's germline CDR1 is MNHNS and CDR2 SASEGT. The CDR3 totals 13 residues. Between the trimmed V and J ends, which lost 3 bases and 1 base, there was a span of 6 bases. In nucleotides, the CDR3 is TGTGCCAGCAGTGACAGGTCCCAAGAGACCCAGTACTTC. This sequence encodes CASSDRSQETQYF.

The chain uses TRBV6-1 and TRBJ2-3; 10 bases map to TRBD2. The V gene's germline CDR1 is MNHNS and CDR2 SASEGT. The CDR3 has 16 residues. The trim removed 2 bases at V and 3 bases at J, leaving 5 bases unmatched. The CDR3 bases are TGTGCCAGCAGTGAACTAGCGGGGGCCCAGACAGATACGCAGTATTTT. This gives the protein CASSELAGAQTDTQYF.

The V call is TRBV9, the J call TRBJ2-5; the match to TRBD2 covers 7 bases. The CDR3 totals 14 residues. The ends lost 3 bases at V and 5 bases at J; junction bases unmatched: 7. Germline-derived CDR1 and CDR2 are SGDLS and YYNGEE. CDR3 nucleotides: TGTGCCAGCAGCGCACGGGGGGATGAGGAGACCCAGTACTTC. Its protein product is CASSARGDEETQYF.

The sample holds a few counts of this clone. V is TRBV4-1 and J is TRBJ1-2; TRBD1 matches 9 bases. CDR3 length equals 16 residues. Germline CDR1 is MGHRA and CDR2 is YSYEKL. Unmatched junction bases numbered 12, after V lost 4 bases and J lost 6 bases. CDR3 nucleotides: TGCGCCAGCAGCCCCATCGTCCGGGACAGGGAGGATGGCTACACCTTC. This gives the protein CASSPIVRDREDGYTF.

This clone was detected only a few times. V is TRBV7-6 and J is TRBJ2-3; perhaps TRBD2 as D (5 bases). The CDR3 is 16 amino acids. Germline V gene data show CDR1 as SGHVS and CDR2 as FNYEAQ. Trimming stripped 5 bases from V and 2 bases from J, with 17 bases between. CDR3 protein: CASSEQRKTTTDTQYF. The CDR3 nucleotides read TGTGCCAGCAGCGAGCAACGGAAGACTACCACAGATACGCAGTATTTT.

The rearrangement uses TRBV18 and TRBJ1-1; unclear D gene. The CDR3 runs to 14 residues. Trimming took 3 bases from V and 0 from J, leaving 8 bases between them. Germline loops: CDR1 KGHSH, CDR2 LQKENI. The CDR3 sequence: CASSPLSVNTEAFF. As DNA, the CDR3 is TGTGCCAGCTCACCTCTGAGTGTGAACACTGAAGCTTTCTTT.

Of note for this clone: Germline and junction disagree at one end, which may indicate a read error. V and J are TRBV7-9 and TRBJ2-1, with 9 nucleotides matching TRBD2. CDR3 length: 12 residues. CDR1 SEHNR and CDR2 FQNEAQ come from the germline V gene (reference sequence). CDR3: CSSGVAGEEQFF. DNA for the CDR3: TGTTCCAGCGGGGTAGCGGGAGAGGAGCAGTTCTTC. Based on the CDR3 plus reference TRBV7-9 and TRBJ2-1, the full variable domain is DTGVSQNPRHKITKRGQNVTFRCDPISEHNRLYWYRQTLGQGPEFLTYFQNEAQLEKSRLLSDRFSAERPKGSFSTLEIQRTEQGDSAMYLCSSGVAGEEQFFGPGTRLTVL.

This clone was observed a handful of times. The chain has TRBV28 and TRBJ2-5; 14 nucleotides match TRBD2. Germline CDR1 MDHEN, CDR2 SYDVKM. This CDR3 spans 18 amino acids. The V and J ends lost 5 bases and 6 bases, in that order; junction bases with no gene match: 14. CDR3 nucleotide sequence: TGTGCCAGCAGTGGACTAGCGGGGGGCTCCTCCGAGGGTAAGACCCAGTACTTC. The encoded protein is CASSGLAGGSSEGKTQYF.

The chain is built from TRBV27 and TRBJ2-1; D not resolved. V was clipped by 3 bases and J by 1 base, with 13 bases between them. The CDR3 spans 16 residues. Looked up from germline, CDR1 is MNHEY and CDR2 is SMNVEV (reference sequence). In DNA form, the CDR3 reads TGTGCCAGCAGTTTCGGGTTTGTTGTTTCCTACAATGAGCAGTTCTTC. Protein sequence: CASSFGFVVSYNEQFF.